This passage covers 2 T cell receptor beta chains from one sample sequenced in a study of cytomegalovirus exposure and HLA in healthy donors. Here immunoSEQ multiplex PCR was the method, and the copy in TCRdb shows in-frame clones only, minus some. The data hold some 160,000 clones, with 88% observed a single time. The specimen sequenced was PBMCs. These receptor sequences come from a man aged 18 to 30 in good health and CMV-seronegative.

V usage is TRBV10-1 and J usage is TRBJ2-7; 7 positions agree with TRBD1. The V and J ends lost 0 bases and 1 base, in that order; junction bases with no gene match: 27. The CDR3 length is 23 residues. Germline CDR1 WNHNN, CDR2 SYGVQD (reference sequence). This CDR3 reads CASSESNNRGSDSARSCSYEQYV. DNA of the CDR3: TGCGCCAGCAGTGAGTCGAATAACAGGGGCTCGGACTCAGCCAGGTCCTGTTCCTACGAGCAGTACGTC.

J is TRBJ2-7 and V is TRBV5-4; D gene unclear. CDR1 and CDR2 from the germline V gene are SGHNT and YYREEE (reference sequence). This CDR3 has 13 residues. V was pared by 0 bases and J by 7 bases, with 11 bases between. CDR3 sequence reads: CASSLDYLGEQYF. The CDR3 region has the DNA TGTGCCAGCAGCTTGGACTACCTCGGAGAGCAGTACTTC.